The entry below describes one TCR beta chain. Its antigen remains unidentified. The data belong to a study of cytomegalovirus exposure and HLA in healthy donors. The PCR was carried out with 60 Vbeta primers and 13 Jbeta primers. Profiled with immunoSEQ multiplex PCR; TCRdb holds only in-frame clones, not every one. This table holds 150,000 to 200,000 clones, approximately 72% found once. In germline, CDR1 is LGHNA, CDR2 YSLEER. There are 17 residues in the CDR3. Trimming left V 4 bases short and J 0 bases short, with 16 bases between. Study-wide findings and caveats: Cytomegalovirus association was listed for around 180 TCR beta chains. A later analysis associated some 18,000 TCR beta sequences with HLA alleles at a 0.05 false discovery rate.

This chain joins TRBV4-3 and TRBJ2-1; the D gene is possibly TRBD1 (5 bases). The TCR comes from a man aged 45 to 65 in good health and CMV-seronegative. Sequencing was performed on PBMCs. The chain's CDR3 is CASSPRSTASSYNEQFF. The CDR3 coding sequence is TGCGCCAGCAGCCCCCGTTCGACAGCCTCCTCCTACAATGAGCAGTTCTTC.